Given below is one T cell receptor beta chain in context. Germline V CDR1 and CDR2: SGHDT, YYEEEE. Trimming shortened V by 2 bases and J by 1 base, and 10 bases separated the two germline ends. The CDR3 sequence is 15 residues long. For each subset, genomic DNA was distributed in equal portions over several immunoSEQ plates. Authors' methods: Because ImmunoSEQ provided only junction sequences with no quality scores, the filtering differed. Using immunoSEQ multiplex PCR, the repertoire was profiled, and TCRdb retains in-frame clones only, with some absent. V and J calls and clone size are as listed in that table; D and trimming were resolved from the DNA. The sample consists of 450,000 to 500,000 clones, 79% of them appearing once. The entry originates in a study of shared clonotypes between healthy human individuals. Donors comprised healthy HIV-negative adults lacking recent acute infections or vaccinations. Caucasian adults residing in Nashville, Tennessee made up all the donors.

The sample comprised PBMCs. The sequence derives from a woman in her thirties or forties in good health. Some clones in this sample may be carry-over from other donors' samples. This rearrangement joins TRBV5-6 to TRBJ1-5, with unresolved D. CDR3 sequence: CASSFRGYSNQPQHF. The CDR3 region has the DNA TGTGCCAGCAGCTTCCGAGGCTACAGCAATCAGCCCCAGCATTTT.